This T cell receptor beta chain comes out of a study of lymphopenia after photon versus proton radiotherapy (dated by TCRdb to about 2019). Regarding the complete study: The immunological effects of photon versus proton radiation therapy were compared in patients with gastrointestinal tumors who developed high-grade lymphopenia. The cohort comprised 15 to 20 patients with gastrointestinal tumors who received either photon or proton therapy and then developed lymphopenia. The goal of the study was to characterize the differences between the two radiation modalities in how they affect the immune system. The full study reports these points: The survival association was assessed only in patients who died, and the authors presented better survival with proton therapy as a possibility rather than a demonstrated result. Once the lymphocyte count had reached its nadir, the repertoires of photon-treated patients showed oligoclonal expansion, particularly of CD8+ Temra cells, and this expansion drove the decline in diversity. Relative stability during treatment was observed in proton-treated patients, whereas loss of naive T cells and TCR diversity and gain of effector/memory populations were observed in photon-treated patients. Across the cohort, among patients who died, a greater drop in TCR diversity after the nadir was inversely correlated with overall survival time.

The library was produced with the immunoSEQ multiplex PCR assay. Deep sequencing of rearranged TCR beta loci, alongside multiparametric flow cytometry, was used to profile T cell repertoires. Drawn from immuneACCESS, this table holds only the in-frame rearrangements with V and J called that TCRdb kept. Clones are partly lost; checked studies trace under half to an unresolved V gene and leave the rest unexplained. For this sample there are 30,000 to 35,000 clones; roughly 89% appear just once. The ten largest clonotypes hold approximately 7% of the sample. About this clone: Its antigen remains unidentified. No clone much larger than this one lies a single base away; base qualities are absent.

The receptor was derived from a woman aged 70-85 years with pancreatic cancer. Some clones in this sample may be carry-over from other donors' samples. Here the sequenced sample was peripheral blood, taken from a patient treated with proton-based radiotherapy.

The DNA reads as follows: TGTGCCAGCAGCATTGACAGGGCGAACACTGAAGCTTTCTTT. The translation is CASSIDRANTEAFF. Recombination connected TRBV7-8 to TRBJ1-1, and TRBD1 matches 7 of the central bases. The germline V and J ends show losses of 5 bases and 1 base respectively, and no gene match explains 4 bases of the junction. The CDR3 runs 14 amino acids, cysteine and phenylalanine included. Only CDR3 DNA remains: 42 bases, in frame from the first base. Via the germline V gene, CDR1 is SGHVS and CDR2 FQNEAQ.